A selection of T cell receptor beta chains follows, all from one sample in a study of shared clonotypes between healthy human individuals. Generated by immunoSEQ multiplex PCR, the TCRdb table keeps only in-frame clones and is missing some. Of about 610,000 clones in the sample, less than 98% were seen once. Sequenced material: naive CD4+ T cells sorted from blood. These receptors were obtained from a woman younger than 45 in good health. Each CDR3 is given with its conserved first and last residue. The D gene is left open where the match is weak.

V: TRBV6-1; D: -; J: TRBJ2-3; CDR3: CASSRSWTDTQYF; DNA: TGTGCCAGCAGTCGGAGCTGGACAGATACGCAGTATTTT
V: TRBV19; D: -; J: TRBJ2-7; CDR3: CASSLRQGGNYEQYF; DNA: TGTGCCAGTAGTTTAAGACAGGGCGGGAACTACGAGCAGTACTTC
V: TRBV9; D: TRBD1; J: TRBJ1-1; CDR3: CASSVGEGAYTEAFF; DNA: TGTGCCAGCAGCGTAGGGGAGGGGGCCTACACTGAAGCTTTCTTT
V: TRBV18; D: -; J: TRBJ2-3; CDR3: CASSPDMNPGYADTQYF; DNA: TGTGCCAGCTCACCCGATATGAACCCGGGGTATGCAGATACGCAGTATTTT
V: TRBV19; D: TRBD1; J: TRBJ1-1; CDR3: CASSGEGANTEAFF; DNA: TGTGCCAGTAGTGGCGAGGGGGCTAACACTGAAGCTTTCTTT
V: TRBV19; D: -; J: TRBJ1-1; CDR3: CASSINRINTEAFF; DNA: TGTGCCAGTAGTATTAACAGGATTAACACTGAAGCTTTCTTT
V: TRBV5-1; D: -; J: TRBJ2-5; CDR3: CASSRTSPETQYF; DNA: TGCGCCAGCAGCCGCACCTCCCCGGAGACCCAGTACTTC
V: TRBV28; D: -; J: TRBJ2-5; CDR3: CASSIGKQPQETQYF; DNA: TGTGCCAGCAGTATAGGAAAACAGCCGCAAGAGACCCAGTACTTC
V: TRBV27; D: TRBD1; J: TRBJ1-2; CDR3: CASSRTGGNYGYTF; DNA: TGTGCCAGCAGCCGGACAGGGGGCAACTATGGCTACACCTTC
V: TRBV5-1; D: -; J: TRBJ1-2; CDR3: CASSLEAGNYGYTF; DNA: TGCGCCAGCAGCTTGGAGGCGGGGAACTATGGCTACACCTTC